This T cell receptor beta chain was observed in a study of blood T cell repertoires in COVID-19. Study-wide background: Donors in the United States, Italy and Spain gave samples during acute or convalescent COVID-19. Sample material is recorded as cDNA or gDNA derived from T cells, B-cell-depleted T cells, or PBMCs.

Residents of around 24 US areas, aged roughly 18 to 90 years, made up the participants. Recovery among Cohort 3 donors was established by two negative PCRs, clearance, or symptom resolution. Clones were sequenced by immunoSEQ multiplex PCR, and TCRdb holds only the in-frame ones, with some missing. The sample holds 200,000 to 250,000 clones, nearly 90% seen once. The germline gives CDR1 SEHNR, CDR2 FQNEAQ (reference sequence). CDR3 length: 14 amino acids. To note about this clone: A junction end diverges from the germline sequence, so it may reflect a read error.

The genes are TRBV7-9 and TRBJ2-7; 10 bases match TRBD2. This clonotype was sampled from a man in his thirties or forties who had recovered from COVID-19. The sequenced sample consisted of PBMCs or T cells enriched from blood (not recorded which). For the CDR3, the DNA is TGTGCCAGCAGCGTAGCGGGGGGATCCTACGAGCAGTACTTC. Translated, it gives CASSVAGGSYEQYF. Together with reference TRBV7-9 and TRBJ2-7, the CDR3 gives the full variable domain: DTGVSQNPRHKITKRGQNVTFRCDPISEHNRLYWYRQTLGQGPEFLTYFQNEAQLEKSRLLSDRFSAERPKGSFSTLEIQRTEQGDSAMYLCASSVAGGSYEQYFGPGTRLTVT.